A selection of T cell receptor beta chains follows, all from one sample in a study of shared clonotypes between healthy human individuals. TCRdb's copy holds only in-frame clones and misses some; the assay was immunoSEQ multiplex PCR. The sample lists hundreds of thousands of clones, approximately 96% occurring once. Source material: naive CD8+ T cells sorted from blood. The receptor set was obtained from a man aged 25-45 years in good health. Both conserved end residues are part of each CDR3. The order of the fields is CDR3 DNA, CDR3 protein, J gene, D gene, V gene, clone size. D genes are given only for firm matches. Clone size is stated in some rows and not others, as once, few, many or a class when expanded.

TGTGCCTGGAGTGTACTAGCGGGGGCTTACAATGAGCAGTTCTTC | CAWSVLAGAYNEQFF | TRBJ2-1 | TRBD2 | TRBV30 | NA
TGTGCCAGCAGCCCCCAGGGACAACGCACAGATACGCAGTATTTT | CASSPQGQRTDTQYF | TRBJ2-3 | NA | TRBV9 | NA
TGTGCCAGCAGCTTAACGAATACCTACGAGCAGTACTTC | CASSLTNTYEQYF | TRBJ2-7 | NA | TRBV7-8 | NA
TGTGCCAGTACCGGGACTAGCGGGGCTAACAATGAGCAGTTCTTC | CASTGTSGANNEQFF | TRBJ2-1 | TRBD2 | TRBV19 | NA
TGCGCCAGCAGCCGTACAGACAGGGAACACTACGAGCAGTACTTC | CASSRTDREHYEQYF | TRBJ2-7 | TRBD1 | TRBV4-1 | NA
TGCAGCGTTGATGACCCTTACTCTGGAAACACCATATATTTT | CSVDDPYSGNTIYF | TRBJ1-3 | NA | TRBV29-1 | NA
TGTGCCAGCAGCGCCCCCCTAAATGAGCAGTTCTTC | CASSAPLNEQFF | TRBJ2-1 | NA | TRBV9 | NA
TGTGCCAGCAGTTATGCGGGACCGACAAGTGAGCAGTTCTTC | CASSYAGPTSEQFF | TRBJ2-1 | NA | TRBV2 | NA
TGTGCCAGCAGCGTAAGGATTGACGAAGCTAACTATGGCTACACCTTC | CASSVRIDEANYGYTF | TRBJ1-2 | NA | TRBV9 | NA
TGTGCCAGCAGTGGACATTTCACCGGGGAGCTGTTTTTT | CASSGHFTGELFF | TRBJ2-2 | NA | TRBV25-1 | NA
TGCAGCGGCACGAGGCAAAGCTACAATGAGCAGTTCTTC | CSGTRQSYNEQFF | TRBJ2-1 | NA | TRBV29-1 | NA
TGCAGCGCGGGGGACAGGTCCCCCGAGCAGTACTTC | CSAGDRSPEQYF | TRBJ2-7 | TRBD1 | TRBV29-1 | NA
TGTGCCAGCACCTTAGGTCGTTTTGACCAGTACTTC | CASTLGRFDQYF | TRBJ2-5 | NA | TRBV7-8 | NA
TGCAGCGTTGTGGGGACCAATACCTACGAGCAGTACTTC | CSVVGTNTYEQYF | TRBJ2-7 | NA | TRBV29-1 | once
TGTGCCAGCAGGGAGGGAGGGGGCTACAATGAGCAGTTCTTC | CASREGGGYNEQFF | TRBJ2-1 | NA | TRBV7-9 | NA
TGTGCCAGCAGCCCCCGGACTAGCCTTAAAGAGACCCAGTACTTC | CASSPRTSLKETQYF | TRBJ2-5 | TRBD2 | TRBV7-9 | NA
TGTGCCAGCAGTCTCGAAGGGGCAGGGAACTACGAGCAGTACTTC | CASSLEGAGNYEQYF | TRBJ2-7 | NA | TRBV27 | NA
TGTGCCAGCAGCTCCCTAACCGGGACAGGGAGAAACACCATATATTTT | CASSSLTGTGRNTIYF | TRBJ1-3 | TRBD1 | TRBV14 | NA
TGTGCCAGCAGACTGAACCGGGGCGTAAGAGAGGACGAGCAGTACTTC | CASRLNRGVREDEQYF | TRBJ2-7 | NA | TRBV7-2 | NA
TGTGCCAGCAGCACCGATCAGGGTTACACTGAAGCTTTCTTT | CASSTDQGYTEAFF | TRBJ1-1 | NA | TRBV9 | NA
TGTGCCAGCAGTGAAATTCATGAGCAGTTCTTC | CASSEIHEQFF | TRBJ2-1 | NA | TRBV2 | once
TGTGCCAGCAGCCCCACTGGCTCCTACAATGAGCAGTTCTTC | CASSPTGSYNEQFF | TRBJ2-1 | NA | TRBV27 | NA
TGTGCCAGCAGCTTTATACAGGGGCCCCTTGACGAGCAGTACTTC | CASSFIQGPLDEQYF | TRBJ2-7 | TRBD1 | TRBV7-9 | NA
TGCGCCAGCAGCCGACTAGACGTGGGGCAGAAAGAGACCCAGTACTTC | CASSRLDVGQKETQYF | TRBJ2-5 | NA | TRBV4-1 | NA
TGTGCCAGCAGTTTCGTCCGACAGGCTAGTGAGACCCAGTACTTC | CASSFVRQASETQYF | TRBJ2-5 | NA | TRBV28 | NA
TGCGCCAGCAGCCAGCCCGGGACAGTAAACACCGGGGAGCTGTTTTTT | CASSQPGTVNTGELFF | TRBJ2-2 | TRBD1 | TRBV4-1 | NA
TGCGCCAGCAGCCAAGATTCACAGGGGGCCTACGAGCAGTACTTC | CASSQDSQGAYEQYF | TRBJ2-7 | TRBD1 | TRBV4-1 | NA
TGTGCCAGCAGCCCCCCTTTAAGCGGTTCCACAGATACGCAGTATTTT | CASSPPLSGSTDTQYF | TRBJ2-3 | NA | TRBV7-9 | NA
TGTGCCAGCAGTGACCACGACAGGGTACAGGACAATGAGCAGTTCTTC | CASSDHDRVQDNEQFF | TRBJ2-1 | TRBD1 | TRBV25-1 | NA